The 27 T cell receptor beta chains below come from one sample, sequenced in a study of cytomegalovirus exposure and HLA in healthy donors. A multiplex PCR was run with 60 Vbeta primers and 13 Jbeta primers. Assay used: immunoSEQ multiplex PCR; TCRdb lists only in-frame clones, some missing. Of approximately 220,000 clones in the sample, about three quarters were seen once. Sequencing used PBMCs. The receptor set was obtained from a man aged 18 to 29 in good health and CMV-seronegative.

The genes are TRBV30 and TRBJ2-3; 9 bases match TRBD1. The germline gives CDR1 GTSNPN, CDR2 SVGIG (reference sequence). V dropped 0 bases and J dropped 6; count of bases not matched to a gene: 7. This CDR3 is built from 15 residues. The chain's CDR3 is CAWSVWDRADDTQYF. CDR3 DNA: TGTGCCTGGAGTGTCTGGGACAGGGCGGACGATACGCAGTATTTT.

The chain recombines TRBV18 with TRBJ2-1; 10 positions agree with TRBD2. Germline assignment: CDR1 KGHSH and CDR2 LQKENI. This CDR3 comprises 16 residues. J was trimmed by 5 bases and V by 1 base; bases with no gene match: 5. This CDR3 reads CASSPLVAGGNNEQFF. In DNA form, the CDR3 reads TGTGCCAGCTCACCACTGGTAGCGGGAGGCAACAATGAGCAGTTCTTC.

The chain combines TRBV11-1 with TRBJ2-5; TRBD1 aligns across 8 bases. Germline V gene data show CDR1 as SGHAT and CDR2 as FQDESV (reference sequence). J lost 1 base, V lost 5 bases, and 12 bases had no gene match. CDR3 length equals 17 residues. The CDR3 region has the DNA TGTGCCAGCAGCGCGTGGTCCCCCGGGACAGGCCAAGAGACCCAGTACTTC. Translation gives CASSAWSPGTGQETQYF.

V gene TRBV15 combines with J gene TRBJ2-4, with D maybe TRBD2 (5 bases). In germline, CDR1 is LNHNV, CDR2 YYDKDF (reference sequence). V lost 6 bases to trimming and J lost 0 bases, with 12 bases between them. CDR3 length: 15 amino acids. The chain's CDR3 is CATSTAGPAKNIQYF. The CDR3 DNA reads TGTGCCACCAGTACTGCGGGCCCAGCCAAAAACATTCAGTACTTC.

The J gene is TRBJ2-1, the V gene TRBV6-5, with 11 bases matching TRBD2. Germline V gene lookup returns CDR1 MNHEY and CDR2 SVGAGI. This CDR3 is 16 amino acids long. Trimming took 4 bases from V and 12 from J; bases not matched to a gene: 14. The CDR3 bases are TGTGCCAGCAGTTCTATGGGGACTAGCGGAGGGGGAGGGCAGTTCTTC. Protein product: CASSSMGTSGGGGQFF.

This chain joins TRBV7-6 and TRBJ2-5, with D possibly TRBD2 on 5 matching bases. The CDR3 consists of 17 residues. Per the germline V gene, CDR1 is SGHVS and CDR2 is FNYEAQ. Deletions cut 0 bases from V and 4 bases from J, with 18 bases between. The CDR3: CASSLAFSSFGIETQYF. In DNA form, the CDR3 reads TGTGCCAGCAGCTTAGCGTTTTCTAGTTTCGGGATAGAGACCCAGTACTTC.

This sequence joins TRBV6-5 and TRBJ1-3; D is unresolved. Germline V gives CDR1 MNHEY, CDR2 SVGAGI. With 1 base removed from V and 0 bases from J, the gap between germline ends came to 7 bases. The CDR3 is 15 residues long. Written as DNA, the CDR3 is TGTGCCAGCAGTTACTACCCGGGCTCTGGAAACACCATATATTTT. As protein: CASSYYPGSGNTIYF.

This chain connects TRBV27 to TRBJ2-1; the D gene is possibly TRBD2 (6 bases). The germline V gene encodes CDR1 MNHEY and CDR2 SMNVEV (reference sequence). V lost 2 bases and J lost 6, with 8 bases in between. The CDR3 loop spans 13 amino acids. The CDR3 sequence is CASSLGRGNEQFF. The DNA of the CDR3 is TGTGCCAGCAGTTTAGGGCGGGGCAATGAGCAGTTCTTC.

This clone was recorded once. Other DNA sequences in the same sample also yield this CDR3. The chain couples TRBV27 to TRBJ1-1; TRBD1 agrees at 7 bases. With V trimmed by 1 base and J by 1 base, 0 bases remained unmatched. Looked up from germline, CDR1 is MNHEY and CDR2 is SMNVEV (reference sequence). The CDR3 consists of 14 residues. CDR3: CASSLYRGNTEAFF. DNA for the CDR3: TGTGCCAGCAGTTTATACAGGGGGAACACTGAAGCTTTCTTT.

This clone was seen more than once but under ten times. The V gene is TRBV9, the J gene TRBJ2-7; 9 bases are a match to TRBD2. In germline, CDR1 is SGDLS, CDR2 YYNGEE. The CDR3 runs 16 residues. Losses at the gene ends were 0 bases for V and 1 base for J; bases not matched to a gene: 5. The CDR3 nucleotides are TGTGCCAGCAGCGTAGGGGCTAGCGGGGTATCCTACGAGCAGTACTTC. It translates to CASSVGASGVSYEQYF.

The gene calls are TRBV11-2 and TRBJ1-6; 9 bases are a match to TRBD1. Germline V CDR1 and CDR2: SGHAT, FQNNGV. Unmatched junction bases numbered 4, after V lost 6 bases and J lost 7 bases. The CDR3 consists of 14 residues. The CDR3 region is CASSRTGENSPLHF. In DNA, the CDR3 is TGTGCCAGCAGTAGGACAGGGGAGAATTCACCCCTCCACTTT.

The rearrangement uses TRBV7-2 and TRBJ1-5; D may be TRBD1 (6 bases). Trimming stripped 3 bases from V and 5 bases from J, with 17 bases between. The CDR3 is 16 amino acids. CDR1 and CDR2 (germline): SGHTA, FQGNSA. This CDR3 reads CASSFYLTGEDQPQHF. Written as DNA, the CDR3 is TGTGCCAGCAGCTTCTACCTGACAGGTGAGGATCAGCCCCAGCATTTT.

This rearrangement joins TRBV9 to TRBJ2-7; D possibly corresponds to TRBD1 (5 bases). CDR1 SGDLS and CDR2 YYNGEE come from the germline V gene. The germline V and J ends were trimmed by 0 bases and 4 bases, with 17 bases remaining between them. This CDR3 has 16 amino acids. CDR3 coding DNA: TGTGCCAGCAGCGTAGCTAAGTGGGGCAGATCATACGAGCAGTACTTC. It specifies CASSVAKWGRSYEQYF.

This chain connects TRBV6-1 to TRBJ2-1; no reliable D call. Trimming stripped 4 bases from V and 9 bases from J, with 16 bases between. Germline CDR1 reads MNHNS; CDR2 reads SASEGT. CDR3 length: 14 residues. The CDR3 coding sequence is TGTGCCAGCAGTGGTTCGGGTTATGATGGTGAGCAGTTCTTC. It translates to CASSGSGYDGEQFF.

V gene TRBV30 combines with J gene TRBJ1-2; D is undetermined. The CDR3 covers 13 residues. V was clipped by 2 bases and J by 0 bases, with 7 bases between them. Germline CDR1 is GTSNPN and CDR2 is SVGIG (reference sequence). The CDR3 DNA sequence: TGTGCCTGGAGTCCGAGATCTAACTATGGCTACACCTTC. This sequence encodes CAWSPRSNYGYTF. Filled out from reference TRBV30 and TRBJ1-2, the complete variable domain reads SQTIHQWPATLVQPVGSPLSLECTVEGTSNPNLYWYRQAAGRGLQLLFYSVGIGQISSEVPQNLSASRPQDRQFILSSKKLLLSDSGFYLCAWSPRSNYGYTFGSGTRLTVV.

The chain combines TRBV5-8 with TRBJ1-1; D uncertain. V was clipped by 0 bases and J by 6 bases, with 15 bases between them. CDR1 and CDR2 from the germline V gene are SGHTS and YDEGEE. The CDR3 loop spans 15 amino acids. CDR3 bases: TGTGCCAGCAGCTTGGGTGGAGGGTATACGCCTGAAGCTTTCTTT. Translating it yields CASSLGGGYTPEAFF.

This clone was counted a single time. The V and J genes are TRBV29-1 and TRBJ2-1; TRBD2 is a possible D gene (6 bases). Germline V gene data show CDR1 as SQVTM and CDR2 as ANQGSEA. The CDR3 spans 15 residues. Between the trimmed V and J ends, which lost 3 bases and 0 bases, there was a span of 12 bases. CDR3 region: CSVDGLANSYNEQFF. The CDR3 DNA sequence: TGCAGCGTTGATGGGCTAGCGAACTCCTACAATGAGCAGTTCTTC.

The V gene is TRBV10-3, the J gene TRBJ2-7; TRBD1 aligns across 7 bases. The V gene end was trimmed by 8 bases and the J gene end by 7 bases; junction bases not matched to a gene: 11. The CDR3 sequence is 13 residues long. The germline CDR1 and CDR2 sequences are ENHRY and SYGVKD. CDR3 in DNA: TGTGCCATCGGGAAGGACAGGAACGGGGAGCAGTACTTC. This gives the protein CAIGKDRNGEQYF.

CDR3 sequence (DNA): TGTGCCAGCAGCTTTGGCAGGGGTTTGGACGAGCAGTACTTC. Protein sequence: CASSFGRGLDEQYF. The V call is TRBV11-1, the J call TRBJ2-7; perhaps TRBD1 as D (6 bases). This CDR3 is built from 14 residues. The V and J ends lost 3 bases and 5 bases respectively, with 14 bases between them. Germline V gene data show CDR1 as SGHAT and CDR2 as FQDESV (reference sequence).

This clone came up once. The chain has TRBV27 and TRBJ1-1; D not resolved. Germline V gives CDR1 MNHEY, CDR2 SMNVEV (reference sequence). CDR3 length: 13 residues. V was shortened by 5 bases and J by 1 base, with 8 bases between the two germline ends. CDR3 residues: CASSPYRNTEAFF. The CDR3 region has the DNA TGTGCCAGCAGTCCATACAGGAACACTGAAGCTTTCTTT.

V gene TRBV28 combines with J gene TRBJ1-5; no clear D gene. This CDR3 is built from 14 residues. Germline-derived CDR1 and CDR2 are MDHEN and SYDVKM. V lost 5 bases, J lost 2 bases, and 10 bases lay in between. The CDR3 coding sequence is TGTGCCAGCAGTCTTGACTCTGGCAATCAGCCCCAGCATTTT. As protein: CASSLDSGNQPQHF.

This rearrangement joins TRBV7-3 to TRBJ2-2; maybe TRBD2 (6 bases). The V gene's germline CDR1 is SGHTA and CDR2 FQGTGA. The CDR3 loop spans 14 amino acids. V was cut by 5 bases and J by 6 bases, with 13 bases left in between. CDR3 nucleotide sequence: TGTGCCAGCAGCCCGGACTATTTCGCCGGGGAGCTGTTTTTT. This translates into CASSPDYFAGELFF.

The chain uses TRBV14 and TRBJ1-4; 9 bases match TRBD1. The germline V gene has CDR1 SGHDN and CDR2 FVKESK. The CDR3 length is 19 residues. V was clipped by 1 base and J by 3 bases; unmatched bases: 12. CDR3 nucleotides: TGTGCCAGCAGCCAAGCGGGACAGGGTAATATCTTCGCTAATGAAAAACTGTTTTTT. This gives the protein CASSQAGQGNIFANEKLFF. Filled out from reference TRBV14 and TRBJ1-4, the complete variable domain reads EAGVTQFPSHSVIEKGQTVTLRCDPISGHDNLYWYRRVMGKEIKFLLHFVKESKQDESGMPNNRFLAERTGGTYSTLKVQPAELEDSGVYFCASSQAGQGNIFANEKLFFGSGTQLSVL.

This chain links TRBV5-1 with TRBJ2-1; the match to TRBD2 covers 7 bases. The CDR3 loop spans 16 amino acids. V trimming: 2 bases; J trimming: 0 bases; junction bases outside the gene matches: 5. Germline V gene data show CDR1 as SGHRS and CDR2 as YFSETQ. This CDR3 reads CASSFGLGSSYNEQFF. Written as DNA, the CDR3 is TGCGCCAGCAGCTTTGGACTAGGGAGCTCCTACAATGAGCAGTTCTTC.

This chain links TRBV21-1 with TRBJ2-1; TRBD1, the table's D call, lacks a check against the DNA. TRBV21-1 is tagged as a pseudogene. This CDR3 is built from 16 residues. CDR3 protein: CASSKERGCTYNEQFF. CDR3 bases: TGTGCCAGCAGCAAAGAAAGGGGTTGTACCTACAATGAGCAGTTCTTC.

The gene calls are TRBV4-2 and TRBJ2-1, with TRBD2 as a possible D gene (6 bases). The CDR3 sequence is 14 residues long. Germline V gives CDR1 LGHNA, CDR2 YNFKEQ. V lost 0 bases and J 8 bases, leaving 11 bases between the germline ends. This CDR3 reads CASSQEPGEDEQFF. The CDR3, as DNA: TGTGCCAGCAGCCAAGAGCCGGGGGAAGATGAGCAGTTCTTC.

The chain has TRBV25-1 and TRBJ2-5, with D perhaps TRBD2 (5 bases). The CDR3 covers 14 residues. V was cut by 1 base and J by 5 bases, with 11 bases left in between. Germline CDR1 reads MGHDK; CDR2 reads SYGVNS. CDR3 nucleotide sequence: TGTGCCAGCAGTGAATTGAGAGGGCTGGAGACCCAGTACTTC. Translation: CASSELRGLETQYF.